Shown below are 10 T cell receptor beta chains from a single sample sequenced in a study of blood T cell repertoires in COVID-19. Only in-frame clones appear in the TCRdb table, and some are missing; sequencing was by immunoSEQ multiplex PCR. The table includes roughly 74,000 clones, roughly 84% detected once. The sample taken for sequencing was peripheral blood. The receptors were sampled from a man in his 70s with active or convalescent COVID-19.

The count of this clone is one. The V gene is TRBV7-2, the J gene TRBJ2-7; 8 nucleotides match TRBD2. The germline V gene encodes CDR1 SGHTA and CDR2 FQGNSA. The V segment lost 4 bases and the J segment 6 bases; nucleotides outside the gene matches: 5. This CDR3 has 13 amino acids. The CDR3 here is CASSSRAGVEQYF. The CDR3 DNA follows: TGTGCCAGCAGCTCCCGAGCGGGAGTCGAGCAGTACTTC.

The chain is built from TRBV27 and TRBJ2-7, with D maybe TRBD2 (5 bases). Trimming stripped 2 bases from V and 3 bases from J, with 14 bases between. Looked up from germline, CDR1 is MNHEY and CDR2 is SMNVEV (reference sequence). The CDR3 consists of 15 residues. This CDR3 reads CASSLGQRMGYEQYF. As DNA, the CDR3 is TGTGCCAGCAGTTTAGGCCAGCGGATGGGCTACGAGCAGTACTTC.

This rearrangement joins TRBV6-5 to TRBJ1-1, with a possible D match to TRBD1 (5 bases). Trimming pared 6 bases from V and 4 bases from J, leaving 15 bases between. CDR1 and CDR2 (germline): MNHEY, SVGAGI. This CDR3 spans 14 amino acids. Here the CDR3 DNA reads TGTGCCAGCAGGTCAACAGTTCAGGGCACTGAAGCTTTCTTT. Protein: CASRSTVQGTEAFF.

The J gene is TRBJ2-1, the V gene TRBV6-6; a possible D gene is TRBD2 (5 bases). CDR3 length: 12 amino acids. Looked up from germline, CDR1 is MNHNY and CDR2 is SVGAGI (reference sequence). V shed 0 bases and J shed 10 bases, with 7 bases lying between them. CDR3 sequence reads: CASSYSGAEQFF. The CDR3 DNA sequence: TGTGCCAGCAGTTACTCGGGAGCGGAGCAGTTCTTC.

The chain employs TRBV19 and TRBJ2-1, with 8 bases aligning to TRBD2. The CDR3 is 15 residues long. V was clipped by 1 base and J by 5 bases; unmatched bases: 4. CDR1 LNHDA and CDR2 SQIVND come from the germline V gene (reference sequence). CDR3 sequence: CASSIVGRGHNEQFF. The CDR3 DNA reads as TGTGCCAGTAGTATAGTCGGGAGGGGCCACAATGAGCAGTTCTTC.

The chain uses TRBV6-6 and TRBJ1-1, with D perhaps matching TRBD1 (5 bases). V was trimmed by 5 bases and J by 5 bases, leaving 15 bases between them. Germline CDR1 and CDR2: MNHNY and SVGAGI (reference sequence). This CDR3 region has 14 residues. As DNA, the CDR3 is TGTGCCAGCAGTACGGGGGAAGCTTGGACTGAAGCTTTCTTT. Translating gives CASSTGEAWTEAFF.

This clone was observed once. Written as DNA, the CDR3 is TGTGCCAGCAGCTCCCTGGGGCCTAGCGGGAGGTTCGAGCAGTACTTC. Translating it yields CASSSLGPSGRFEQYF. This rearrangement joins TRBV28 to TRBJ2-7; TRBD2 agrees at 11 bases. The CDR3 covers 16 residues. Germline CDR1 reads MDHEN; CDR2 reads SYDVKM. With V trimmed by 6 bases and J by 6 bases, 13 bases remained unmatched.

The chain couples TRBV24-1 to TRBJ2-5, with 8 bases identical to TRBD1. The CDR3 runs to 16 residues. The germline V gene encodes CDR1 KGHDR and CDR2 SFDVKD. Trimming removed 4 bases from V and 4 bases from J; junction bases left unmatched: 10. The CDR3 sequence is CATSDYSTGAPETQYF. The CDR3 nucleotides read TGTGCCACCAGTGACTATTCGACAGGGGCCCCAGAGACCCAGTACTTC.

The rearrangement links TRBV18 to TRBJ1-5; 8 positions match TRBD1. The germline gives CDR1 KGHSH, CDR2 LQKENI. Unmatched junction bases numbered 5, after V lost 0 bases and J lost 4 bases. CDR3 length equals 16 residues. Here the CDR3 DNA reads TGTGCCAGCTCACCACCTGTACAGGGGGGTAATCAGCCCCAGCATTTT. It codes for CASSPPVQGGNQPQHF.

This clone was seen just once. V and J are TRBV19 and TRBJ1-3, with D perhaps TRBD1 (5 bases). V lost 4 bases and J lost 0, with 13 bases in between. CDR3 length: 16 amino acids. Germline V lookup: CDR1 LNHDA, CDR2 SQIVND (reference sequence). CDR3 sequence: CASSTRTSTSGNTIYF. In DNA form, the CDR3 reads TGTGCCAGTAGTACCCGGACATCTACCTCTGGAAACACCATATATTTT.